Sequencing of this TCR beta chain was carried out in a study of T cells in Graves' hyperthyroidism and ophthalmopathy. In germline, CDR1 is SNHLY, CDR2 FYNNEI. This CDR3 is built from 13 residues. V lost 2 bases and J 4 bases, leaving 5 bases between the germline ends. TCR beta CDR3 regions were amplified from RNA transcripts. An initial round of RT-PCR targeting the TCR CDR3 relied on the HTBI primer set. TCRdb reprocessed the multiplex PCR reads via MiXCR and lists one record per CDR3 protein. The repertoire holds 640,000 or so distinct CDR3 sequences, with more than 13% as singletons. This clonotype came up many times.

Specimen: blood. The sequence was obtained from a woman younger than 30 with Graves' ophthalmopathy. V is TRBV2 and J is TRBJ2-2; D is unclear. This CDR3 is CASSERTTGELFF. CDR3 bases: TGTGCCAGCAGTGAAAGAACCACCGGGGAGCTGTTTTTT. The complete variable domain, with remaining parts taken from reference TRBV2 and TRBJ2-2, reads EPEVTQTPSHQVTQMGQEVILRCVPISNHLYFYWYRQILGQKVEFLVSFYNNEISEKSEIFDDQFSVERPDGSNFTLKIRSTKLEDSAMYFCASSERTTGELFFGEGSRLTVL.